This is a list of T cell receptor beta chains from one sample in a study of blood T cell repertoires in COVID-19. TCRdb's copy holds only in-frame clones and misses some; the assay was immunoSEQ multiplex PCR. The data hold approximately 110,000 clones, with roughly 83% observed a single time. Material: peripheral blood. These receptor sequences come from an older woman with acute or convalescent COVID-19. Both conserved end residues are part of each CDR3. D genes are given only for firm matches. The size entry is marked missing in some rows and otherwise reads once, few, many or a size class.

TRBJ2-2,TRBD1,NA,TRBV10-3,TGTGCCATCAGTGAGCCAGACAGGGCCGAAGGCACCGGGGAGCTGTTTTTT,CAISEPDRAEGTGELFF
TRBJ1-4,TRBD1,NA,TRBV18,TGTGCCAGCTCACCGGGACAGTATAATGAAAAACTGTTTTTT,CASSPGQYNEKLFF
TRBJ1-4,NA,few,TRBV28,TGTGCCAGTCACCGGACTAATGAAAAACTGTTTTTT,CASHRTNEKLFF
TRBJ2-1,NA,NA,TRBV28,TGTGCCAGCAGTCCGGACAGACACGGTAGCAATGAGCAGTTCTTC,CASSPDRHGSNEQFF
TRBJ1-6,NA,NA,TRBV6-5,TGTGCCAGCAGCCTGGGGGGGGGATACGGTTCACCCCTCCACTTT,CASSLGGGYGSPLHF
TRBJ1-4,TRBD1,NA,TRBV6-5,TGTGCCAGCAGTTCAACCCGCAGGGGGGTAGGTGAAAAACTGTTTTTT,CASSSTRRGVGEKLFF
TRBJ2-7,NA,NA,TRBV7-3,TGTGCCAGCAGCTTAACTGCTAGTCACGAGCAGTACTTC,CASSLTASHEQYF
TRBJ1-5,NA,once,TRBV28,TGTGCCAGCAGAGGGGCAGGTGGAGGGAATCAGCCCCAGCATTTT,CASRGAGGGNQPQHF
TRBJ2-7,TRBD2,NA,TRBV2,TGTGCCAGCAGCCCGGGGGGCCTAGCGGGCCTCGGGCAGTACTTC,CASSPGGLAGLGQYF
TRBJ1-1,TRBD1,NA,TRBV5-4,TGTGCCAGCAGCAAAAGACAGGGGGCCGGGTCTTTCTTT,CASSKRQGAGSFF
TRBJ1-2,TRBD1,NA,TRBV7-2,TGTGCCAGCAGCTTACGGGACAGCGGCCGATTGGGCGGCTACACCTTC,CASSLRDSGRLGGYTF
TRBJ2-1,TRBD2,NA,TRBV7-2,TGTGCCAGCAGCTCTAGCGGGCCAGCCCTCGGGGAGCAGTTCTTC,CASSSSGPALGEQFF
TRBJ2-5,NA,NA,TRBV29-1,TGCAGCGGCGGCGGTGAAGAGACCCAGTACTTC,CSGGGEETQYF
TRBJ1-2,TRBD1,NA,TRBV28,TGTGCCAGCAGTTCAGGACAGGGGAGGAACTATGGCTACACCTTC,CASSSGQGRNYGYTF
TRBJ1-2,TRBD1,few,TRBV7-9,TGTGCCAGCAGCTCTCCCGGGACAGGGAGGGGCTACACCTTC,CASSSPGTGRGYTF
TRBJ2-1,NA,NA,TRBV12-3/TRBV12-4,TGTGCCAGCAGCAACAGGGGGAGGGATGAGCAGTTCTTC,CASSNRGRDEQFF
TRBJ2-7,NA,NA,TRBV5-1,TGCGCCAGCAGCTTGGGGGCCCAAACCTACGAGCAGTACTTC,CASSLGAQTYEQYF
TRBJ2-2,NA,NA,TRBV30,TGTGCCTGGAGTAACAGGTTACCCGGGGAGCTGTTTTTT,CAWSNRLPGELFF
TRBJ2-7,TRBD1,few,TRBV2,TGTGCCAGCAGTCCGCGGACAGGACCCTACGAGCAGTACTTC,CASSPRTGPYEQYF
TRBJ1-1,TRBD1,NA,TRBV11-2,TGTGCCAGCAGCTTAGGAGGGACAGCACAAGCCCCAGTCTTT,CASSLGGTAQAPVF
TRBJ1-5,TRBD1,NA,TRBV19,TGTGCCAGTAGTGTCAGGACAGGGCGGGACAATCAGCCCCAGCATTTT,CASSVRTGRDNQPQHF
TRBJ1-2,NA,few,TRBV14,TGTGCCAGCAGCCAAGGCAGGGACTATGGCTACACCTTC,CASSQGRDYGYTF
TRBJ1-1,NA,NA,TRBV7-5,TGTGCCAGAAGCTGTCCTCGGACAGGGTATTCAAACACTGAAGCTTTCTTT,CARSCPRTGYSNTEAFF
TRBJ1-5,TRBD1,NA,TRBV2,TGTGCCAGCAGGCAGACAGGGGATAGTCAGCCCCAGCATTTT,CASRQTGDSQPQHF
TRBJ2-1,NA,NA,TRBV5-1,TGCGCCAGCAGCTTCCCGGGGAGCTCCTACAATGAGCAGTTCTTC,CASSFPGSSYNEQFF
TRBJ2-7,TRBD2,few,TRBV18,TGTGCCAGCTCATCGGGACTAGCGGGAGGGCCGTTGAAGTACGAGCAGTACTTC,CASSSGLAGGPLKYEQYF
TRBJ2-1,NA,NA,TRBV5-5,TGTGCCAGCAACCCCCGGACTCTACGCAATGAGCAGTTCTTC,CASNPRTLRNEQFF
TRBJ1-6,TRBD1,NA,TRBV7-8,TGTGCCAGCAGCAAAATTGGGCGACAGGGAAGTTCACCCCTCCACTTT,CASSKIGRQGSSPLHF
TRBJ1-5,TRBD1,once,TRBV24-1,TGTGCCACCAGTGATTTTCCAGGGACAGATCAGCCCCAGCATTTT,CATSDFPGTDQPQHF
TRBJ2-2,TRBD1,NA,TRBV5-1,TGCGCCAGCAGCTGGGACAGCCGAGCGAACACCGGGGAGCTGTTTTTT,CASSWDSRANTGELFF
TRBJ2-1,TRBD1,NA,TRBV5-1,TGCGCCAGCAGCCCCACCGGGACAGGGAGTGGAATGACCTACAATGAGCAGTTCTTC,CASSPTGTGSGMTYNEQFF
TRBJ1-2,TRBD1,NA,TRBV28,TGTGCCAGCAGTTTGTATGGGGGAGACAGGGGCTATGGCTACACCTTC,CASSLYGGDRGYGYTF
TRBJ1-4,NA,NA,TRBV29-1,TGCAGCGTAGGGGCACCTAATGAAAAACTGTTTTTT,CSVGAPNEKLFF
TRBJ1-3,NA,NA,TRBV19,TGTGCCAGTAGTTTTCGACAGATCTCTGGAAACACCATATATTTT,CASSFRQISGNTIYF